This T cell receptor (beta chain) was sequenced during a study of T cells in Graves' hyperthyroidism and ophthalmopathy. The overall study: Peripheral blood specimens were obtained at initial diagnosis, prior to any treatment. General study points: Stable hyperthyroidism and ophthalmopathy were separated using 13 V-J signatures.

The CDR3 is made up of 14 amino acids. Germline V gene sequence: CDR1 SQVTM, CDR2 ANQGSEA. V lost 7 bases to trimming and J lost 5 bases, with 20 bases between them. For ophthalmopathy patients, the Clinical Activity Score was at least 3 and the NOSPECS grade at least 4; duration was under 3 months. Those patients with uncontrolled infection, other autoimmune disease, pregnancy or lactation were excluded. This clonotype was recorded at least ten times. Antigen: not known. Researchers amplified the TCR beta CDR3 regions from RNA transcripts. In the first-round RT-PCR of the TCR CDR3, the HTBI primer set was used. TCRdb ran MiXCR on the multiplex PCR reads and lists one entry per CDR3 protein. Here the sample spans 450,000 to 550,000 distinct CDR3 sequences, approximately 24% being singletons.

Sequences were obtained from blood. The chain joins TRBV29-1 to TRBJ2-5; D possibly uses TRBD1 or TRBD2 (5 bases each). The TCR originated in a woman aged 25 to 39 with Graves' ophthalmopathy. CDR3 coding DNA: TGCAGCGCTACCCGAGGGGCAAAACGGGAGACCCAGTACTTC. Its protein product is CSATRGAKRETQYF.